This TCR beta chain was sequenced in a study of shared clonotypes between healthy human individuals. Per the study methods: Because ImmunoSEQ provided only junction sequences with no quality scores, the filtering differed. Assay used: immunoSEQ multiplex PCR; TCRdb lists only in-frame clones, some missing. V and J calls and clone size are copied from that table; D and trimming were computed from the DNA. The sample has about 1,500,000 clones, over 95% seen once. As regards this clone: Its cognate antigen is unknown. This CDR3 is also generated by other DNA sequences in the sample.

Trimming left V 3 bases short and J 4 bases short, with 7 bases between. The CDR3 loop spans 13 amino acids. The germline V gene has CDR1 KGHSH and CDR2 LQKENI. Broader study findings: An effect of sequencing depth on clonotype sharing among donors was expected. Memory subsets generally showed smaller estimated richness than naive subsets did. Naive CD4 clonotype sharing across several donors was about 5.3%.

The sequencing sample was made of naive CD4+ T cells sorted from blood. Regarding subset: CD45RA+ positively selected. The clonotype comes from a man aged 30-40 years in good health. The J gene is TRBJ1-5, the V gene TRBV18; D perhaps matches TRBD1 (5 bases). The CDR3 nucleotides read TGTGCCAGCTCACCGGGGGGGAATCAGCCCCAGCATTTT. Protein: CASSPGGNQPQHF.